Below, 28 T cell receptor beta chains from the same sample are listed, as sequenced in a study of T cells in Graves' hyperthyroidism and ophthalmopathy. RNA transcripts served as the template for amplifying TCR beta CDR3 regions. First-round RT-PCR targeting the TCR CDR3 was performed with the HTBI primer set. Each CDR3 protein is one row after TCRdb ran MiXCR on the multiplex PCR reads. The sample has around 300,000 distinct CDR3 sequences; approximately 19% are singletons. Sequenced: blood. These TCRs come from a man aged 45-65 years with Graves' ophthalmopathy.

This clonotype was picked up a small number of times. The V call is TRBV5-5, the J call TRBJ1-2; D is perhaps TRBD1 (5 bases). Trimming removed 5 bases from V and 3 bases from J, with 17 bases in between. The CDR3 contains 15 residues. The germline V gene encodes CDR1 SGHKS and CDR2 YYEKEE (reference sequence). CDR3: CASRSGRALYYGYTF. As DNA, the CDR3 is TGTGCCAGCAGGTCGGGACGGGCGCTATACTATGGCTACACCTTC.

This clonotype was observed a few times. The CDR3 coding sequence is TGCGCCAGCAGCTTGGAACAGGGCCTCTACGAGCAGTACTTC. Amino acid sequence: CASSLEQGLYEQYF. The V gene is TRBV5-1, the J gene TRBJ2-7; a weak D match, TRBD1 (6 bases). The CDR3 length is 14 residues. V was cut by 0 bases and J by 3 bases, with 10 bases left in between. The germline gives CDR1 SGHRS, CDR2 YFSETQ.

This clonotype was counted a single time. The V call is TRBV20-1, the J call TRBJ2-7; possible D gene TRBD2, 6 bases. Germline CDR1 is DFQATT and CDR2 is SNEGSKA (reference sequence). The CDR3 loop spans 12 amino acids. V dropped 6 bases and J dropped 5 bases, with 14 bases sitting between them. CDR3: CSAAPSDHEQYF. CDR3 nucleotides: TGCAGTGCCGCCCCTAGCGATCACGAGCAGTACTTC.

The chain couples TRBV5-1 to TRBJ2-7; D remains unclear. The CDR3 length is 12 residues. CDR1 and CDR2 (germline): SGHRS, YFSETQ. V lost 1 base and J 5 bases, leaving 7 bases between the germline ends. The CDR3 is CASSLRADEQYF. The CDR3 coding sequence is TGCGCCAGCAGCTTGAGGGCCGACGAGCAGTACTTC.

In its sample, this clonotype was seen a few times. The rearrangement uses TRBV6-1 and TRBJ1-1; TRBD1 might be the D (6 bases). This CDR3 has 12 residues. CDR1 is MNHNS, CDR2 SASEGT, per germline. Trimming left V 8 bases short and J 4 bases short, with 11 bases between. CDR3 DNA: TGTGCCAGCGGTGTGGGGGCCACTGAAGCTTTCTTT. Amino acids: CASGVGATEAFF.

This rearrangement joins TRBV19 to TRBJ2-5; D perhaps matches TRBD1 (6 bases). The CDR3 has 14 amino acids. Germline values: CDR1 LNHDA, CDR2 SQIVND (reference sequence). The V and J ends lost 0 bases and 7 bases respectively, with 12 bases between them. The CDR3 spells CASSIETGPRTQYF. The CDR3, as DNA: TGTGCCAGTAGTATAGAGACAGGTCCACGGACCCAGTACTTC.

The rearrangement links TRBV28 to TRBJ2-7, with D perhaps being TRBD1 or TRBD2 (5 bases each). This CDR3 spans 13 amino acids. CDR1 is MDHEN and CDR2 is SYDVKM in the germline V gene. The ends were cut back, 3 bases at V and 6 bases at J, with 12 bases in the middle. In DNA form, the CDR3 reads TGTGCCAGCAGTTTTGGGGGACGGTCCGAGCAGTACTTC. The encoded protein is CASSFGGRSEQYF.

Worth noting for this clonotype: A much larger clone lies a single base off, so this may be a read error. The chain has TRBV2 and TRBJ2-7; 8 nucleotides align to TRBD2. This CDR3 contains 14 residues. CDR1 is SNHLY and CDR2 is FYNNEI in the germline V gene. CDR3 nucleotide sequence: TGTGCCAGCAGTGATGTAGCGGGATCCTACGAGCAGTGCTTC. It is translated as CASSDVAGSYEQCF. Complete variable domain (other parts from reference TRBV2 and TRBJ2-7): EPEVTQTPSHQVTQMGQEVILRCVPISNHLYFYWYRQILGQKVEFLVSFYNNEISEKSEIFDDQFSVERPDGSNFTLKIRSTKLEDSAMYFCASSDVAGSYEQCFGPGTRLTVT.

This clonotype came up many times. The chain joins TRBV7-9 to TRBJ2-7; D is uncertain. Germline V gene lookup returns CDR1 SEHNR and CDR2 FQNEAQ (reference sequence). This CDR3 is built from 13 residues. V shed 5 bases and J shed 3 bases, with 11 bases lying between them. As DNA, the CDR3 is TGTGCCAGCAGCCCCGGATCGGTCTACGAGCAGTACTTC. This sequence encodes CASSPGSVYEQYF.

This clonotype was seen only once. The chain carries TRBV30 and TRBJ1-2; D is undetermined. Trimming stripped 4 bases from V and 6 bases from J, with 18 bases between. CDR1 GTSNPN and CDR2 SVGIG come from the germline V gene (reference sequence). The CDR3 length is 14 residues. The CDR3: CAWTVTPGTDGYTF. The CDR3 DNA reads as TGTGCCTGGACCGTAACCCCAGGAACTGATGGCTACACCTTC.

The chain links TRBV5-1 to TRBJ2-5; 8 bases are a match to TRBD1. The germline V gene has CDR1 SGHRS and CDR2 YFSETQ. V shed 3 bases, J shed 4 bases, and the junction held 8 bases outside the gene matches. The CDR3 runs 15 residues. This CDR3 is CASSSSGQVGETQYF. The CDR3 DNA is TGCGCCAGCAGCTCCTCGGGACAGGTCGGAGAGACCCAGTACTTC.

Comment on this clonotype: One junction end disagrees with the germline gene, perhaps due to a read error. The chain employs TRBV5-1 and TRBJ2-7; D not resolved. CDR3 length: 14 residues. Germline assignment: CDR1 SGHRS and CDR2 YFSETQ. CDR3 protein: CAGSLAGSNYEQYF. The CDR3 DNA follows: TGCGCCGGCAGCTTGGCCGGGTCCAACTACGAGCAGTACTTC.

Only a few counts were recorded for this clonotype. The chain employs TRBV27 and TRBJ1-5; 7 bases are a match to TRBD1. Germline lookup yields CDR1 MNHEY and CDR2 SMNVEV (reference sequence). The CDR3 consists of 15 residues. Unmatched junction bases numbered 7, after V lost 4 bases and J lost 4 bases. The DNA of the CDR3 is TGTGCCAGCAGTTCCCGGGACAGTCGGAATCAGCCCCAGCATTTT. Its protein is CASSSRDSRNQPQHF.

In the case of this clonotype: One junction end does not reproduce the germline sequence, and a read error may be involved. The CDR3 reads CAISDYTSGYEQYF. DNA for the CDR3: TGTGCCATCAGTGACTATACTAGCGGCTACGAGCAGTACTTC. V and J are TRBV6-1 and TRBJ2-7; TRBD2 agrees at 8 bases. The CDR3 runs 14 residues. Per the germline V gene, CDR1 is MNHNS and CDR2 is SASEGT.

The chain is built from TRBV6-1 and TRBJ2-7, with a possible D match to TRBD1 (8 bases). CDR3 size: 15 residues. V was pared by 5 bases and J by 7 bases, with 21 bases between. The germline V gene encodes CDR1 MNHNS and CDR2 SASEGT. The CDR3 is CASSPRQGSGGEQYF. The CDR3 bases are TGTGCCAGCAGTCCACGACAGGGGTCGGGGGGTGAGCAGTACTTC.

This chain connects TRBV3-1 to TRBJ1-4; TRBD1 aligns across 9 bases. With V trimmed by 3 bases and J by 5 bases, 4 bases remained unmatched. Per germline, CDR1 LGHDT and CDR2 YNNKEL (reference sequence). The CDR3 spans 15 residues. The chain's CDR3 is CASSQTGGVNEKLFF. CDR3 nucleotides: TGTGCCAGCAGCCAGACAGGGGGAGTGAATGAAAAACTGTTTTTT.

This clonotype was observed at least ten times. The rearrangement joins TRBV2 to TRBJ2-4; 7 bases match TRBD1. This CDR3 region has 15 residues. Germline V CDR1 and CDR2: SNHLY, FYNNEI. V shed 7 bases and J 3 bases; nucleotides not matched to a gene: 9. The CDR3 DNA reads TGTGCCAGCATCACCCTCCGGGACAGCAAAAACATTCAGTACTTC. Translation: CASITLRDSKNIQYF.

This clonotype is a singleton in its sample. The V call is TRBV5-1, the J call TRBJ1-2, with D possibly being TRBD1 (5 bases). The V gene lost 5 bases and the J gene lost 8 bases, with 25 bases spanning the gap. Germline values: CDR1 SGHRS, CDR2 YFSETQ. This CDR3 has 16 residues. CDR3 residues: CASSSTPVQDLVGYTF. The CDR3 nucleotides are TGCGCCAGCAGTTCGACTCCCGTACAGGACTTGGTGGGCTACACCTTC.

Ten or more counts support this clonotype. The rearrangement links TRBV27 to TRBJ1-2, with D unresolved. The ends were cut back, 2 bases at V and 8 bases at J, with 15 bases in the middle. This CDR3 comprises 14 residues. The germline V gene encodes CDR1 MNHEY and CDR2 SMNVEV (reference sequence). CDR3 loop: CASSLRMGREGYTF. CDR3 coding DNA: TGTGCCAGCAGTTTAAGAATGGGTCGTGAGGGCTACACCTTC.

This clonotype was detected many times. The CDR3 coding sequence is TGTGCCTGTTCCCTAGCGGGACAAGAGACCCAGTACTTC. Translating gives CACSLAGQETQYF. The chain joins TRBV30 to TRBJ2-5, with 9 bases aligning to TRBD2. Trimming took 6 bases from V and 2 from J; bases not matched to a gene: 4. The CDR3 length is 13 residues. In germline, CDR1 is GTSNPN, CDR2 SVGIG (reference sequence).

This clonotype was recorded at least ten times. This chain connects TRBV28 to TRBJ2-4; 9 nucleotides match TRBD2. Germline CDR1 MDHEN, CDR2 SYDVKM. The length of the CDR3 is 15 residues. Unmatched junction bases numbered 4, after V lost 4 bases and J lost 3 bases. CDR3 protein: CASSSSGIGKNIQYF. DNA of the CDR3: TGTGCCAGCAGTTCTAGCGGGATCGGCAAAAACATTCAGTACTTC.

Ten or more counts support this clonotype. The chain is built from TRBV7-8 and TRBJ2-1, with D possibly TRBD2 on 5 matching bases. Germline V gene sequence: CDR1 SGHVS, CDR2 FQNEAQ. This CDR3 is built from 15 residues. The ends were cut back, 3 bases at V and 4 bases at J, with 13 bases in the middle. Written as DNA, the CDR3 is TGTGCCAGCAGCTTTGAGGGTAAAGGGTACAATGAGCAGTTCTTC. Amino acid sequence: CASSFEGKGYNEQFF.

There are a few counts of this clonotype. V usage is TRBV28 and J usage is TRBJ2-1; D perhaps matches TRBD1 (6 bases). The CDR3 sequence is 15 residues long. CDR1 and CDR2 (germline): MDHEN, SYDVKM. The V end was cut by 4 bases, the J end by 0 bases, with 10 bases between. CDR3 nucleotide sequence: TGTGCCAGCAGTTCGGGACAAAACTCCTACAATGAGCAGTTCTTC. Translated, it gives CASSSGQNSYNEQFF. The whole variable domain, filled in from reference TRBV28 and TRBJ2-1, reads DVKVTQSSRYLVKRTGEKVFLECVQDMDHENMFWYRQDPGLGLRLIYFSYDVKMKEKGDIPEGYSVSREKKERFSLILESASTNQTSMYLCASSSGQNSYNEQFFGPGTRLTVL.

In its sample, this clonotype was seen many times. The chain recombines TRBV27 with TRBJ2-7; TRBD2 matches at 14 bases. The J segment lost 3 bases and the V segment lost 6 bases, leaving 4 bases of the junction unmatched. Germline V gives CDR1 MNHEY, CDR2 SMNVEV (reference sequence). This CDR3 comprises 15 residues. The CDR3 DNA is TGTGCCAGCAGCACGACTAGCGGGAGGGACTACGAGCAGTACTTC. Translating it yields CASSTTSGRDYEQYF.

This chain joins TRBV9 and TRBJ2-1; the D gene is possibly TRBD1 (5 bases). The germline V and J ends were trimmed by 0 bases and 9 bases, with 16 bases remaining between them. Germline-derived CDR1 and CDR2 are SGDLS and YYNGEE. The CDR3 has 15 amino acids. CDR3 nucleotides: TGTGCCAGCAGCGTAGCGTCAGGGCGAGGTGGTGAGCAGTTCTTC. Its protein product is CASSVASGRGGEQFF.

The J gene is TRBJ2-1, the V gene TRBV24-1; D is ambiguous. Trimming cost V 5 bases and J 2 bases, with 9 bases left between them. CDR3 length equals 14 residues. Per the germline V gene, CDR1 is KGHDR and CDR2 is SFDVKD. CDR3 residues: CATSGGPTYNEQFF. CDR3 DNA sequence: TGTGCCACCAGTGGAGGCCCGACCTACAATGAGCAGTTCTTC.

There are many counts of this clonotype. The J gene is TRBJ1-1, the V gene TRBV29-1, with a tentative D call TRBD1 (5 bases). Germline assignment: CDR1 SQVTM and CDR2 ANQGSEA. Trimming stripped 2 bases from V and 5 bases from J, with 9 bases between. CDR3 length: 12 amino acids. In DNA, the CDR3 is TGCAGCGTTGAACAGGGAGGTACTGAAGCTTTCTTT. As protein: CSVEQGGTEAFF.

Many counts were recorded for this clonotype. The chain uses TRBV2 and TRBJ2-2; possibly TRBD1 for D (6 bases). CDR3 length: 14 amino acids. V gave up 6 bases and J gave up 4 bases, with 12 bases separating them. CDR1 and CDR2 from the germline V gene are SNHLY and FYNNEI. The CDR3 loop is CASRKDSGTGELFF. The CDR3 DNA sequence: TGTGCCAGCAGGAAGGACAGTGGCACCGGGGAGCTGTTTTTT.